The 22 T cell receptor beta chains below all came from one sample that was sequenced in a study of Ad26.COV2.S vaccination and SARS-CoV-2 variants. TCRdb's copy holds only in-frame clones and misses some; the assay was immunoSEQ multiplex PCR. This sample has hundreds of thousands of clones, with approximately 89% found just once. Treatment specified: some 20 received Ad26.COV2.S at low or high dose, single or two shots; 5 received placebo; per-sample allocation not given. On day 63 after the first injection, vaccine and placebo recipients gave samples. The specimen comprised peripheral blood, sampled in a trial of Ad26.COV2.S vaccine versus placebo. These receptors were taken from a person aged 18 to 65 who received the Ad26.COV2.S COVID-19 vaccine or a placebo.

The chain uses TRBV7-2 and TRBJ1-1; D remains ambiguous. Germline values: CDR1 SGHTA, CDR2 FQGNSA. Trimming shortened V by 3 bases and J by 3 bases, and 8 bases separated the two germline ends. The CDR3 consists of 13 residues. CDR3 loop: CASSFFGHTEAFF. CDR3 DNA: TGTGCCAGCAGCTTTTTTGGGCACACTGAAGCTTTCTTT.

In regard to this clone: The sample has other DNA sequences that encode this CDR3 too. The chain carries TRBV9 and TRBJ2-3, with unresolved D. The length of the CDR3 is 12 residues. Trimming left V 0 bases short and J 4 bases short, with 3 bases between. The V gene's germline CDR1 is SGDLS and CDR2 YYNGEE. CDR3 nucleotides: TGTGCCAGCAGCGTAGGTGCAGATACGCAGTATTTT. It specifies CASSVGADTQYF. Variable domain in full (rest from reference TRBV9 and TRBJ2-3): DSGVTQTPKHLITATGQRVTLRCSPRSGDLSVYWYQQSLDQGLQFLIQYYNGEERAKGNILERFSAQQFPDLHSELNLSSLELGDSALYFCASSVGADTQYFGPGTRLTVL.

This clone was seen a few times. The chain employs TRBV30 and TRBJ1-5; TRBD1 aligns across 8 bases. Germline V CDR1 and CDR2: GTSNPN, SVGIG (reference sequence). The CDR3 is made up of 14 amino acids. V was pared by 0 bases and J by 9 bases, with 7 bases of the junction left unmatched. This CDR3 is CAWSVSDRDSPQHF. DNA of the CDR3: TGTGCCTGGAGTGTATCGGACAGGGATTCGCCCCAGCATTTT.

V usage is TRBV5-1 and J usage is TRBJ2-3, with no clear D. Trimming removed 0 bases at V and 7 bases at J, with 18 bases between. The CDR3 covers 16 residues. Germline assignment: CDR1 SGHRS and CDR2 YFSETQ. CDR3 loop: CASSLAPPPEINTQYF. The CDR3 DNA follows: TGCGCCAGCAGCTTGGCACCCCCGCCGGAGATAAATACGCAGTATTTT.

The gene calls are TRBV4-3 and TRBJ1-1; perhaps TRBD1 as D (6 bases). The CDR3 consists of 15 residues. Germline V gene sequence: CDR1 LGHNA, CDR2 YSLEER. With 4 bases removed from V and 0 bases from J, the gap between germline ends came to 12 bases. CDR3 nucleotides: TGCGCCAGCAGCCCGAGGGACAAATTGAACACTGAAGCTTTCTTT. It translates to CASSPRDKLNTEAFF.

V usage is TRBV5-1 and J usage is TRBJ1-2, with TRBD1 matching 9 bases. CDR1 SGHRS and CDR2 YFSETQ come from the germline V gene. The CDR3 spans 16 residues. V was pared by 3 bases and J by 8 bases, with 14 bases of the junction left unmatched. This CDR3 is CASSSGQGFVNIGYTF. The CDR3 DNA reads TGCGCCAGCAGCTCGGGACAGGGATTTGTAAACATAGGCTACACCTTC.

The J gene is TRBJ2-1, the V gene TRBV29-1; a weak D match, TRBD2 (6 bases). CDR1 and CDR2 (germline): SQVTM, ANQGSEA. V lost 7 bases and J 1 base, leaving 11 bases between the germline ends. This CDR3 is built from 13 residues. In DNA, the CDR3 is TGCAGCGCCAGTGCGGGGTCCTACAATGAGCAGTTCTTC. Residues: CSASAGSYNEQFF.

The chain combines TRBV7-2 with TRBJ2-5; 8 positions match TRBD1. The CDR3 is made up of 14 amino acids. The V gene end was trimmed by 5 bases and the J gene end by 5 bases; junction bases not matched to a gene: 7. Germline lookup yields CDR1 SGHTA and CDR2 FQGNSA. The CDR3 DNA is TGTGCCAGCAGCCTCCGGACAGGGATCGAGACCCAGTACTTC. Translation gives CASSLRTGIETQYF. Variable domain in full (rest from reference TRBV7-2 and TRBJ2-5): GAGVSQSPSNKVTEKGKDVELRCDPISGHTALYWYRQSLGQGLEFLIYFQGNSAPDKSGLPSDRFSAERTGGSVSTLTIQRTQQEDSAVYLCASSLRTGIETQYFGPGTRLLVL.

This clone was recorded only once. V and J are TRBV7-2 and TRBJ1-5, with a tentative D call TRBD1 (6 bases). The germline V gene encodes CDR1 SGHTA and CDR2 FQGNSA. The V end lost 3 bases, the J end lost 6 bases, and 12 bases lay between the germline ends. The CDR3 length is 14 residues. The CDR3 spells CASSFKGGGQPQHF. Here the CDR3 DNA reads TGTGCCAGCAGCTTTAAAGGGGGTGGTCAGCCCCAGCATTTT.

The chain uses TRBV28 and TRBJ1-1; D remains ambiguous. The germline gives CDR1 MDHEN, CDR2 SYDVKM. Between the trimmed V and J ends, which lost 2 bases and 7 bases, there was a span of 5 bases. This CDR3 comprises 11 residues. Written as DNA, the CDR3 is TGTGCCAGCAGTTTACCTGGTGAAGCTTTCTTT. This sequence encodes CASSLPGEAFF.

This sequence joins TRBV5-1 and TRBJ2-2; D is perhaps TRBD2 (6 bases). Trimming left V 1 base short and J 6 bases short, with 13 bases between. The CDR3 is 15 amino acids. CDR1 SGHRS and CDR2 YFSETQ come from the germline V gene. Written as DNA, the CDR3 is TGCGCCAGCAGCTTGAGGCTAGCGTCCCCCGGGGAGCTGTTTTTT. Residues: CASSLRLASPGELFF.

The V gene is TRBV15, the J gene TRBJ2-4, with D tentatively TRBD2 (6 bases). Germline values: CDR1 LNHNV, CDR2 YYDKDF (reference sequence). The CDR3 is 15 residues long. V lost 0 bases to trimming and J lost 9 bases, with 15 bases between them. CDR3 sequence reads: CATSRDPARGGIQYF. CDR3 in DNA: TGTGCCACCAGCAGAGACCCCGCCCGGGGAGGCATTCAGTACTTC.

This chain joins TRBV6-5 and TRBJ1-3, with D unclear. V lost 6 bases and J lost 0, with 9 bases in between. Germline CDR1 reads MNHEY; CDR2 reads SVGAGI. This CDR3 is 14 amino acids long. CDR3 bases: TGTGCCAGCAGACCCTCGAGCTCTGGAAACACCATATATTTT. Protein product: CASRPSSSGNTIYF.

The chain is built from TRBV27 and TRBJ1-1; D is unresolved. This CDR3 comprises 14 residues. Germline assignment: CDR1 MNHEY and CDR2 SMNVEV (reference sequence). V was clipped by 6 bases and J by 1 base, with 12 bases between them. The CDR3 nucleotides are TGTGCCAGCAGCCCACAGACCTCGAACACTGAAGCTTTCTTT. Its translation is CASSPQTSNTEAFF.

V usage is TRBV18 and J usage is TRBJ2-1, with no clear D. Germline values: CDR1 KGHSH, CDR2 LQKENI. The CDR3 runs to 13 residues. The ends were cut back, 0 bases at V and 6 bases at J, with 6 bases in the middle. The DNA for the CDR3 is TGTGCCAGCTCACCACCGACAAGCAATGAGCAGTTCTTC. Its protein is CASSPPTSNEQFF. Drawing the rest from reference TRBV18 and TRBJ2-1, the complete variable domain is NAGVMQNPRHLVRRRGQEARLRCSPMKGHSHVYWYRQLPEEGLKFMVYLQKENIIDESGMPKERFSAEFPKEGPSILRIQQVVRGDSAAYFCASSPPTSNEQFFGPGTRLTVL.

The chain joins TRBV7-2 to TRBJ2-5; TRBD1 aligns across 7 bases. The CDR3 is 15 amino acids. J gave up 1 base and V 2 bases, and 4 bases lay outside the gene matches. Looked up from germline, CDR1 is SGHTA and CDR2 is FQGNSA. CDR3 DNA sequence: TGTGCCAGCAGCTTACCGACAGGGACCCAAGAGACCCAGTACTTC. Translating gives CASSLPTGTQETQYF.

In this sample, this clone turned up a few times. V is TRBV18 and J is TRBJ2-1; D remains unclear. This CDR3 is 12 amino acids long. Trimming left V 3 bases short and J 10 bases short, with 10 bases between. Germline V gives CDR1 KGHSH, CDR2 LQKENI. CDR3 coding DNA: TGTGCCAGCTCACCGAGTCGATGGGAGCAGTTCTTC. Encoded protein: CASSPSRWEQFF.

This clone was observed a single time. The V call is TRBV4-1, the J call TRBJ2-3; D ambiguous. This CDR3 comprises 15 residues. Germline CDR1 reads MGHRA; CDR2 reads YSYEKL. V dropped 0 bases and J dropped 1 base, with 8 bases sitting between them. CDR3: CASSQDGTGTDTQYF. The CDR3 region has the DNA TGCGCCAGCAGCCAAGACGGCACAGGCACAGATACGCAGTATTTT.

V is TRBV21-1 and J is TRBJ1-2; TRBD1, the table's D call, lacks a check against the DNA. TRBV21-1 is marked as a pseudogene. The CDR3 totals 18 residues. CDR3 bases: TGTGCCAGCAGCAAGAGGTCGGGAACAGGGGTTTTTAACTATGGCTACACCTTC. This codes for CASSKRSGTGVFNYGYTF.

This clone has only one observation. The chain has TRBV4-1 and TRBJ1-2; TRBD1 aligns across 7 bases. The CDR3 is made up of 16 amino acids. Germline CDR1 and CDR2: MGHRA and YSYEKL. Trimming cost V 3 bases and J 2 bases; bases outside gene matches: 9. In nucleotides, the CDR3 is TGCGCCAGCAGCCAGGAAGCGACAGGGTCAAACTATGGCTACACCTTC. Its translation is CASSQEATGSNYGYTF.

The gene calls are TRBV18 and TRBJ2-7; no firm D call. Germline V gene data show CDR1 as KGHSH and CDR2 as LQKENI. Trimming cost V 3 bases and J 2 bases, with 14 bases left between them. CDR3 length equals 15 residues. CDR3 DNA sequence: TGTGCCAGCTCACCTCCCCGGGTTCTAGCCTACGAGCAGTACTTC. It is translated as CASSPPRVLAYEQYF.

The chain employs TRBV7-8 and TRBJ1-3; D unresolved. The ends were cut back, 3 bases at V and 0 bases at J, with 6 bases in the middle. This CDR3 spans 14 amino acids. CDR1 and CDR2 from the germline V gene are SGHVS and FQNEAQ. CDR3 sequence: CASSFRLSGNTIYF. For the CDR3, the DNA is TGTGCCAGCAGCTTCCGTCTCTCTGGAAACACCATATATTTT.